The present T cell receptor (beta chain) was sequenced within a study of blood T cell repertoires in COVID-19. Across the whole study: T cells, B-cell-depleted T cells, or PBMCs provided the cDNA or gDNA that served as material.

This clone was observed a few times. Under the authors' procedure: How many nucleated cells were present was estimated from reference gene primer amplification. The repertoire was sequenced with immunoSEQ multiplex PCR; TCRdb's copy has only in-frame clones and lacks some. V and J calls and clone size are as listed in that table; D and trimming were resolved from the DNA. Of about 400,000 clones listed, just under 90% are singletons. The CDR3 totals 14 residues. Germline-derived CDR1 and CDR2 are SEHNR and FQNEAQ (reference sequence). With V trimmed by 1 base and J by 10 bases, 3 bases remained unmatched.

Sequenced: PBMCs or T cells enriched from blood (not recorded which). This receptor was obtained from a woman aged 25 to 39 who had recovered from COVID-19. V is TRBV7-9 and J is TRBJ1-6; 8 bases line up with TRBD1. The CDR3 nucleotides are TGTGCCAGCAGCTTAGGGACAGGGCCCTCACCCCTCCACTTT. Protein sequence: CASSLGTGPSPLHF.